This is a list of T cell receptor beta chains from one sample in a study of OX40 agonist ivuxolimab in advanced cancers. The table came from immunoSEQ multiplex PCR; TCRdb's copy has only in-frame clones and leaves some out. The table has approximately 82,000 clones, around 88% seen once. The material sequenced was CD4+ or CD8+ T cells sorted from blood, taken in a trial of the OX40 agonist ivuxolimab. These receptors were taken from an adult with an advanced solid tumor such as melanoma, head and neck, liver or kidney cancer. The CDR3 runs from the conserved cysteine through the conserved F or W.

J | V | CDR3
TRBJ2-5 | TRBV28 | CASSSPPRGPGETQYF
TRBJ2-4 | TRBV18 | CASSPPQQPKNIQYF
TRBJ2-7 | TRBV5-5 | CASSSIGGGRGEQYF
TRBJ2-3 | TRBV7-2 | CASSLRTGFTDTQYF
TRBJ2-7 | TRBV2 | CASSRRDF
TRBJ2-7 | TRBV11-2 | CASSPPGGRLSYEQYF
TRBJ1-3 | TRBV28 | CASSFIHSGNTIYF
TRBJ2-1 | TRBV18 | CASSPSLNEQFF
TRBJ2-7 | TRBV5-1 | CASSQDPGLSYEQYF
TRBJ2-4 | TRBV7-9 | CASSLLGAKNIQYF
TRBJ2-1 | TRBV7-2 | CASSPPGTSGNEQFF
TRBJ1-1 | TRBV28 | CASSWPGAENTEAFF
TRBJ2-5 | TRBV29-1 | CSCTGPQETQYF
TRBJ1-2 | TRBV7-2 | CASSSSTGGVRGYTF
TRBJ2-7 | TRBV7-2 | CASSLEVWDSSYEQYF
TRBJ1-2 | TRBV20-1 | CSGQSGYGYTF
TRBJ2-7 | TRBV19 | CASRESGRGGYEQYF
TRBJ2-2 | TRBV11-3 | CASSHSFTGELFF
TRBJ2-3 | TRBV25-1 | CASSRGGTDTQYF
TRBJ2-3 | TRBV21-1 | CASSNRREKASTDTQYF
TRBJ2-7 | TRBV28 | CASSIQGSYEQYF
TRBJ2-3 | TRBV18 | CASSPGTGGQDTQYF